These T cell receptor beta chains were read from a single sample in a study of blood T cell repertoires in COVID-19. Profiling relied on immunoSEQ multiplex PCR, and the TCRdb table lists in-frame clones only, not all of them. The sample has approximately 150,000 clones; 84% are singletons. The sample was peripheral blood. The receptors were gathered from a woman in her forties or fifties in a cohort sampled during active or convalescent COVID-19. Each CDR3 is given with its conserved first and last residue. A D gene is named only where the DNA matches it firmly. Size is omitted from some rows. Given values are once, few, many or a class for expanded clones.

>TRBJ2-3|.|TRBV6-4|TRBD2
TGTGCCAGCAGTTTTAGCGGGGGGGCCACAGATACGCAGTATTTT
CASSFSGGATDTQYF
>TRBJ1-1|.|TRBV19|TRBD1
TGTGCCAGTATTTCACGGGACAGTTTTTTCACTGAAGCTTTCTTT
CASISRDSFFTEAFF
>TRBJ2-3|few|TRBV6-5|TRBD1
TGTGCCAGCAGGCCAGACAGGGTATCAGATACGCAGTATTTT
CASRPDRVSDTQYF
>TRBJ1-2|once|TRBV7-9|.
TGTGCCAGCAGCTTAGGGGGAGATGGCTACACCTTC
CASSLGGDGYTF
>TRBJ2-2|.|TRBV5-1|TRBD1
TGCGCCAGCAGCCGGAAGGCCGGACTGGGACAGCACACCGGGGAGCTGTTTTTT
CASSRKAGLGQHTGELFF
>TRBJ1-1|.|TRBV7-9|TRBD1
TGTGCCAGCAGCTTAAGGGGGCGGGGTGCTTTCTTT
CASSLRGRGAFF
>TRBJ2-1|.|TRBV19|.
TGTGCCAGTAGTATGGCCCGGGAACAGAAATTCTTC
CASSMAREQKFF
>TRBJ2-3|.|TRBV4-1|.
TGCGCCAGCAGCCAAGTCGGAGACTGGGATACGCAGTATTTT
CASSQVGDWDTQYF
>TRBJ1-4|.|TRBV6-5|.
TGTGCCAGCAGTTACTCTGGGGGGAGCGATGAAAAACTGTTTTTT
CASSYSGGSDEKLFF
>TRBJ1-1|.|TRBV18|TRBD1
TGTGCCAGCTCACCACTCCAGGGGGCAGACACTGAAGCTTTCTTT
CASSPLQGADTEAFF
>TRBJ1-2|.|TRBV25-1|TRBD1
TGTGCCAGCAGTGACTCCGGGACAGGAACCTATGTTGATGGCTACACCTTC
CASSDSGTGTYVDGYTF
>TRBJ2-6|.|TRBV3-1/TRBV3-2|.
TGTGCCAGCAGTGGCGACAGGTCTGGGGCCAACGTCCTGACTTTC
CASSGDRSGANVLTF
>TRBJ1-5|few|TRBV2|.
TGTGCCAGCAGGATCAGGGTAGGACAGCCCCAGCATTTT
CASRIRVGQPQHF
>TRBJ2-7|.|TRBV4-1|.
TGCGCCAGCAGCCAAGGACCGCGGGGTACCTACGAGCAGTACTTC
CASSQGPRGTYEQYF
>TRBJ2-1|.|TRBV5-1|TRBD2
TGCGCCAGCAGCTTAGCGGGGGGGCTCGGCAATGAGCAGTTCTTC
CASSLAGGLGNEQFF
>TRBJ1-2|.|TRBV6-5|TRBD1
TGTGCCAGCAGGACGGGACAGGGAGCTAACTATGGCTACACCTTC
CASRTGQGANYGYTF
>TRBJ2-5|.|TRBV2|TRBD2
TGTGCCAGCAGTGTGGGAGGGTGGGAGACCCAGTACTTC
CASSVGGWETQYF
>TRBJ1-2|.|TRBV5-1|TRBD1
TGCGCCAGCAGCTTGGGTCGGACAGGGGCGGAGGAAGGCTACACCTTC
CASSLGRTGAEEGYTF
>TRBJ2-1|once|TRBV10-2|TRBD2
TGCGCCAGCAGTGCTAGGACTAGCGGCGATAATGAGCAGTTCTTC
CASSARTSGDNEQFF
>TRBJ1-1|.|TRBV11-2|.
TGTGCCAGCAGCTTAGGAGGGCGCACTGAAGCTTTCTTT
CASSLGGRTEAFF
>TRBJ2-3|.|TRBV3-1/TRBV3-2|.
TGTGCCAGCAGCCAAGGGACTATCCGTACAGATACGCAGTATTTT
CASSQGTIRTDTQYF
>TRBJ1-5|once|TRBV7-4|.
TGTGCCAGCAGCTTATTCAGGGGTAGCAATCAGCCCCAGCATTTT
CASSLFRGSNQPQHF
>TRBJ2-5|.|TRBV9|TRBD2
TGTGCCAGCAGCGGGAGCCCCTGGGGGGGTGGTGAGACCCAGTACTTC
CASSGSPWGGGETQYF
>TRBJ1-1|few|TRBV5-1|.
TGCGCCAGCACCCGGACAGTCTCACAGAACACTGAAGCTTTCTTT
CASTRTVSQNTEAFF
>TRBJ2-3|.|TRBV14|.
TGTGCCAGCAGCCAGTACAGGGTCGGAGATACGCAGTATTTT
CASSQYRVGDTQYF
>TRBJ2-1|.|TRBV7-3|.
TGTGCCAGCAGCCGGGCTAGCGCTTTTAGAGGGAATGAGCAGTTCTTC
CASSRASAFRGNEQFF
>TRBJ1-5|.|TRBV12-3/TRBV12-4|.
TGTGCCAGCAAAGTCGGGGGAGATCAGCCCCAGCATTTT
CASKVGGDQPQHF
>TRBJ2-1|once|TRBV27|TRBD2
TGTGCCAGCATCCCCCTTGGGCTAGCGGGGTACACTAGCTCCTACAATGAGCAGTTCTTC
CASIPLGLAGYTSSYNEQFF
>TRBJ2-3|.|TRBV11-2|.
TGTGCCAGCAGCCGGACACGGAGCACAGATACGCAGTATTTT
CASSRTRSTDTQYF
>TRBJ2-7|.|TRBV10-3|TRBD1
TGTGCCATCGCGGTAGACAGGGGAAACGAGCAGTACTTC
CAIAVDRGNEQYF
>TRBJ1-5|.|TRBV6-6|.
TGTGCCAGCAGACAAACAAACAGGGTGGGCAATCAGCCCCAGCATTTT
CASRQTNRVGNQPQHF
>TRBJ1-3|.|TRBV11-2|.
TGTGCCAGCAGCTCACAGAGTCGAAACACCATATATTTT
CASSSQSRNTIYF
>TRBJ1-1|.|TRBV5-6|.
TGTGCCAGCAGCGACCCCAGGGGCGCCACCAACACTGAAGCTTTCTTT
CASSDPRGATNTEAFF
>TRBJ1-5|once|TRBV7-2|.
TGTGCCAGCAGTATACAGGGAGGCAATCAGCCCCAGCATTTT
CASSIQGGNQPQHF
>TRBJ1-1|.|TRBV5-1|.
TGCGCCAGCAGCCCAGGACAGAACACTGAAGCTTTCTTT
CASSPGQNTEAFF
>TRBJ2-3|.|TRBV11-1|TRBD2
TGTGCCAGCAGCTTGTTGTTCAGCGGGGGGGCTGCGCAGTATTTT
CASSLLFSGGAAQYF
>TRBJ1-5|.|TRBV5-4|.
TGTGCCACCCAAGGCCCGGGGCAGCCCCAGCATTTT
CATQGPGQPQHF
>TRBJ1-1|.|TRBV18|TRBD1
TGTGCCAGCTCACCGGTAGTCCGACAGGGGGCGGGTGAAGCTTTCTTT
CASSPVVRQGAGEAFF
>TRBJ1-1|.|TRBV18|TRBD1
TGTGCCAGCTCTCCCCAGGGGGACACTGAAGCTTTCTTT
CASSPQGDTEAFF
>TRBJ2-4|once|TRBV24-1|TRBD2
TGTGCCACGCTCCCCCTCCGGGGGGGCACCAAAAACATTCAGTACTTC
CATLPLRGGTKNIQYF
>TRBJ2-7|.|TRBV7-8|TRBD1
TGTGCCAGCAGCTTAGTGGGACAGGGAGGCCACGAGCAGTACTTC
CASSLVGQGGHEQYF
>TRBJ1-3|.|TRBV15|.
TGTGCCACCAGGTCGCGCGGGGCTGGGAACACCATATATTTT
CATRSRGAGNTIYF
>TRBJ1-1|.|TRBV6-2/TRBV6-3|TRBD1
TGTGCCAGCAGTCATGACAGGGCCAACACTGAAGCTTTCTTT
CASSHDRANTEAFF